One sample yielded the 23 T cell receptor beta chains listed below, sequenced in a study of cytomegalovirus exposure and HLA in healthy donors. The PCR was carried out with 60 Vbeta primers and 13 Jbeta primers. Profiling relied on immunoSEQ multiplex PCR, and the TCRdb table lists in-frame clones only, not all of them. Of about 99,000 clones in the sample, around 77% were seen once. The sequenced sample was PBMCs. The receptors derive from a middle-aged man in good health and CMV-seronegative.

The table lists this clone with a count of one. The chain couples TRBV10-3 to TRBJ1-3; D unclear. The germline V gene encodes CDR1 ENHRY and CDR2 SYGVKD. CDR3 length equals 14 residues. The V end lost 3 bases, the J end lost 6 bases, and 12 bases lay between the germline ends. CDR3 region: CAISESVVVNTIYF. As DNA, the CDR3 is TGTGCCATCAGTGAATCGGTGGTCGTAAACACCATATATTTT.

With regard to this clone: One end of the junction does not line up with germline, which may come from a read error. This chain links TRBV10-3 with TRBJ2-3; a weak D match, TRBD2 (6 bases). This CDR3 has 15 residues. CDR1 and CDR2 (germline): ENHRY, SYGVKD. The CDR3 reads CAINESGSRSDTQYF. CDR3 nucleotide sequence: TGTGCCATCAATGAGTCCGGGAGCAGATCAGATACGCAGTATTTT.

CDR3 coding DNA: TGTGCCAGCAGCTTAGCGAGGCAGGGGGGCGCTGAAGCTTTCTTT. It translates to CASSLARQGGAEAFF. V and J are TRBV7-8 and TRBJ1-1; 7 bases map to TRBD1. The V and J ends lost 0 bases and 6 bases, in that order; junction bases with no gene match: 7. Germline CDR1 is SGHVS and CDR2 is FQNEAQ. There are 15 residues in the CDR3.

The rearrangement links TRBV6-1 to TRBJ1-2; D possibly corresponds to TRBD1 (5 bases). The ends were cut back, 1 base at V and 8 bases at J, with 17 bases in the middle. The germline CDR1 and CDR2 sequences are MNHNS and SASEGT. This CDR3 contains 15 residues. The CDR3 nucleotides are TGTGCCAGCAGTGAAGGCAGGGTAGGTCTCGGCGGCTACACCTTC. Its protein product is CASSEGRVGLGGYTF.

The V and J genes are TRBV27 and TRBJ2-7, with a tentative D call TRBD1 (5 bases). This CDR3 comprises 13 residues. The V gene lost 2 bases and the J gene lost 7 bases, with 12 bases spanning the gap. Germline V lookup: CDR1 MNHEY, CDR2 SMNVEV (reference sequence). The DNA for the CDR3 is TGTGCCAGCAGTTTAGGTAGTAGGGGAGAGCAGTACTTC. The encoded protein is CASSLGSRGEQYF.

This clone was picked up one time. This chain uses TRBV7-9 with TRBJ1-1; 9 bases map to TRBD1. V was pared by 1 base and J by 1 base, with 7 bases of the junction left unmatched. The CDR3 extends over 17 amino acids. Germline assignment: CDR1 SEHNR and CDR2 FQNEAQ (reference sequence). The CDR3, as DNA: TGTGCCAGCAGCTTAGACTTGACAGGGGGGAAGAACACTGAAGCTTTCTTT. Translating it yields CASSLDLTGGKNTEAFF.

This clone occurred once. V is TRBV6-1 and J is TRBJ1-3; the match to TRBD1 covers 8 bases. V lost 2 bases and J lost 0; bases outside the gene matches: 3. Germline V gene data show CDR1 as MNHNS and CDR2 as SASEGT. CDR3 length: 16 residues. The CDR3 spells CASSENRGFSGNTIYF. The CDR3 nucleotides are TGTGCCAGCAGTGAAAACAGGGGGTTCTCTGGAAACACCATATATTTT.

This sequence joins TRBV6-1 and TRBJ2-5, with 8 bases identical to TRBD1. The end of the DNA is better explained by TRBJ2-7, so the J call may be wrong. Per the germline V gene, CDR1 is MNHNS and CDR2 is SASEGT. The CDR3 has 14 residues. CDR3 region: CASIGQGGSYEQYF. CDR3 sequence (DNA): TGTGCCAGCATTGGACAGGGAGGTTCCTACGAGCAGTACTTC.

This clone was counted once. This chain joins TRBV7-9 and TRBJ2-7; TRBD1 agrees at 7 bases. The CDR3 loop spans 18 amino acids. In germline, CDR1 is SEHNR, CDR2 FQNEAQ (reference sequence). V shed 1 base, J shed 0 bases, and the junction held 12 bases outside the gene matches. In DNA, the CDR3 is TGTGCCAGCAGCTTAGTTGGTAAAGTCCGGGACAGCTCCTACGAGCAGTACTTC. This encodes CASSLVGKVRDSSYEQYF. Together with reference TRBV7-9 and TRBJ2-7, the CDR3 gives the full variable domain: DTGVSQNPRHKITKRGQNVTFRCDPISEHNRLYWYRQTLGQGPEFLTYFQNEAQLEKSRLLSDRFSAERPKGSFSTLEIQRTEQGDSAMYLCASSLVGKVRDSSYEQYFGPGTRLTVT.

Written as DNA, the CDR3 is TGTGCCAGCAGCTTAGCTCCGGGGACTAGCACAGATACGCAGTATTTT. As protein: CASSLAPGTSTDTQYF. The rearrangement uses TRBV7-6 and TRBJ2-3, with D maybe TRBD2 (6 bases). Trimming took off 0 bases at V and 0 bases at J, with 10 bases between the two ends. CDR3 length: 16 amino acids. Germline lookup yields CDR1 SGHVS and CDR2 FNYEAQ. The variable domain in full, completed from reference TRBV7-6 and TRBJ2-3, reads GAGVSQSPRYKVTKRGQDVALRCDPISGHVSLYWYRQALGQGPEFLTYFNYEAQQDKSGLPNDRFSAERPEGSISTLTIQRTEQRDSAMYRCASSLAPGTSTDTQYFGPGTRLTVL.

This chain joins TRBV25-1 and TRBJ2-7, with 7 bases lining up with TRBD1. The trim removed 6 bases at V and 4 bases at J, leaving 3 bases unmatched. The CDR3 loop spans 12 amino acids. In germline, CDR1 is MGHDK, CDR2 SYGVNS. The CDR3 DNA reads TGTGCCAGCAGCCCGACAGGGTACGAGCAGTACTTC. Its translation is CASSPTGYEQYF.

This chain connects TRBV6-5 to TRBJ2-7; 8 nucleotides line up with TRBD1. J gave up 3 bases and V 4 bases, and 5 bases lay outside the gene matches. The germline CDR1 and CDR2 sequences are MNHEY and SVGAGI. The CDR3 is 14 amino acids. The CDR3 sequence: CASSFGTGYYEQYF. CDR3 coding DNA: TGTGCCAGCAGTTTCGGGACAGGTTACTACGAGCAGTACTTC.

The chain combines TRBV7-8 with TRBJ1-3; D possibly corresponds to TRBD1 (5 bases). Trimming took off 4 bases at V and 4 bases at J, with 14 bases between the two ends. Germline CDR1 is SGHVS and CDR2 is FQNEAQ. There are 15 residues in the CDR3. CDR3 DNA: TGTGCCAGCAGCTCCGGGACTGCAGCGGGAAACACCATATATTTT. Encoded protein: CASSSGTAAGNTIYF. The complete variable domain, with remaining parts taken from reference TRBV7-8 and TRBJ1-3, reads GAGVSQSPRYKVAKRGQDVALRCDPISGHVSLFWYQQALGQGPEFLTYFQNEAQLDKSGLPSDRFFAERPEGSVSTLKIQRTQQEDSAVYLCASSSGTAAGNTIYFGEGSWLTVV.

V and J are TRBV28 and TRBJ1-6; D not certain. Germline CDR1 MDHEN, CDR2 SYDVKM. The CDR3 spans 13 residues. V lost 4 bases and J 5 bases, leaving 6 bases between the germline ends. The CDR3 DNA follows: TGTGCCAGCAGTTCTCTTAATAATTCACCCCTCCACTTT. It is translated as CASSSLNNSPLHF.

The V call is TRBV15, the J call TRBJ2-2; D is possibly TRBD2 (6 bases). Between the trimmed V and J ends, which lost 3 bases and 4 bases, there was a span of 12 bases. The germline CDR1 and CDR2 sequences are LNHNV and YYDKDF (reference sequence). The CDR3 runs to 15 residues. DNA of the CDR3: TGTGCCACCAGCAGCCTCTCGGGGGTCACCGGGGAGCTGTTTTTT. Amino acids: CATSSLSGVTGELFF.

V usage is TRBV19 and J usage is TRBJ2-7; a possible D gene is TRBD1 (6 bases). CDR3 length equals 13 residues. CDR1 and CDR2 from the germline V gene are LNHDA and SQIVND (reference sequence). V was trimmed by 5 bases and J by 3 bases, leaving 11 bases between them. CDR3 protein: CASSPTGIYEQYF. The CDR3, as DNA: TGTGCCAGTAGTCCCACAGGGATCTACGAGCAGTACTTC.

V usage is TRBV5-1 and J usage is TRBJ2-7; maybe TRBD1 (6 bases). The CDR3 is 12 amino acids. V was clipped by 4 bases and J by 3 bases, with 8 bases between them. The germline V gene encodes CDR1 SGHRS and CDR2 YFSETQ. The CDR3 region is CASSMDSYEQYF. The CDR3 DNA follows: TGCGCCAGCAGCATGGACAGCTACGAGCAGTACTTC.

The chain links TRBV1 to TRBJ2-5; whether TRBD1, the table's D call, matches the DNA was not checked. TRBV1 represents a pseudogene. This CDR3 spans 16 amino acids. Written as DNA, the CDR3 is TGCACCAGCAGCCTCACGAGGGACAGGGGACAAGAGACCCAGCACTTC. Its protein product is CTSSLTRDRGQETQHF.

Only a few counts were recorded for this clone. The same CDR3 can be traced to other DNA sequences in this sample. The genes are TRBV19 and TRBJ1-1; D perhaps matches TRBD1 (5 bases). The length of the CDR3 is 13 residues. Germline values: CDR1 LNHDA, CDR2 SQIVND (reference sequence). V lost 4 bases, J lost 3 bases, and 9 bases lay in between. CDR3 nucleotides: TGTGCCAGTAGTACCGACAGAGACACTGAAGCTTTCTTT. It yields the protein CASSTDRDTEAFF. The full variable domain, completed using reference TRBV19 and TRBJ1-1, is DGGITQSPKYLFRKEGQNVTLSCEQNLNHDAMYWYRQDPGQGLRLIYYSQIVNDFQKGDIAEGYSVSREKKESFPLTVTSAQKNPTAFYLCASSTDRDTEAFFGQGTRLTVV.

The chain couples TRBV4-1 to TRBJ1-5; D perhaps matches TRBD1 (6 bases). V was shortened by 0 bases and J by 4 bases, with 16 bases between the two germline ends. This CDR3 spans 17 amino acids. Germline V gene sequence: CDR1 MGHRA, CDR2 YSYEKL. The CDR3 bases are TGCGCCAGCAGCCAAGATTTGCCCAGGGGTGGTAATCAGCCCCAGCATTTT. Its translation is CASSQDLPRGGNQPQHF.

V gene TRBV7-9 combines with J gene TRBJ2-7; a possible D gene is TRBD1 (6 bases). V was shortened by 1 base and J by 7 bases, with 11 bases between the two germline ends. This CDR3 spans 13 amino acids. Per the germline V gene, CDR1 is SEHNR and CDR2 is FQNEAQ (reference sequence). DNA of the CDR3: TGTGCCAGCAGCTTAGATGGCAGGGGAGAGCAGTACTTC. It encodes CASSLDGRGEQYF.

V usage is TRBV29-1 and J usage is TRBJ1-4; perhaps TRBD1 as D (6 bases). Deletions cut 7 bases from V and 4 bases from J, with 13 bases between. This CDR3 contains 13 residues. Germline assignment: CDR1 SQVTM and CDR2 ANQGSEA. The CDR3 sequence is CSAARTVNEKLFF. The CDR3 bases are TGCAGCGCCGCGAGGACAGTTAATGAAAAACTGTTTTTT.

The chain is built from TRBV6-5 and TRBJ2-7; weak D call: TRBD2 (6 bases). Trimming cost V 5 bases and J 4 bases, with 18 bases left between them. The CDR3 runs to 15 residues. The germline V gene encodes CDR1 MNHEY and CDR2 SVGAGI. The CDR3, as DNA: TGTGCCAGCAGTCCGACGGGACTTAACGTTTACGAGCAGTACTTC. Protein sequence: CASSPTGLNVYEQYF.